The 27 T cell receptor beta chains presented below share a single source sample, sequenced in a study of low-dose radiotherapy and immunotherapy resistance in tumors. As for time point: before trial treatment. TRAV and TRBV primers primed cDNA for both TCRalpha and TCRbeta. Using a constant-region primer together with a V-primer adapter, TCRs were subjected to roughly 20 PCR cycles of amplification. Via MiXCR, TCRdb re-called the reads, giving one row per CDR3 protein. Of around 83,000 distinct CDR3 sequences listed, 18% are singletons. The material was PBMCs, obtained before treatment. These receptors came from a male donor with prostate cancer.

This clonotype has ten or more counts. This chain joins TRBV7-3 and TRBJ2-3; 14 bases fit TRBD2. Germline V gives CDR1 SGHTA, CDR2 FQGTGA. The CDR3 contains 17 residues. The junction had 5 bases not matched to a gene; V was cut back by 0 bases and J by 6 bases. The chain's CDR3 is CASSLTGLAGGRDTQYF. The CDR3 DNA reads as TGTGCCAGCAGCTTAACCGGACTAGCGGGAGGTCGGGATACGCAGTATTTT.

Regarding this clonotype: A far larger clone is a single base away, which makes a read error likely. The V and J genes are TRBV6-8 and TRBJ2-1, with 10 bases that match TRBD1. This CDR3 contains 13 residues. Germline assignment: CDR1 MNHGY and CDR2 SAAAGT. V lost 5 bases and J lost 10; bases outside the gene matches: 5. Here the CDR3 reads CASSAGQGYEQFF. The DNA for the CDR3 is TGTGCCAGCAGTGCGGGACAGGGGTACGAGCAGTTCTTC.

This clonotype was seen many times. The V and J genes are TRBV27 and TRBJ2-7; the match to TRBD1 covers 9 bases. V lost 0 bases, J lost 4 bases, and 7 bases stayed unmatched. Germline values: CDR1 MNHEY, CDR2 SMNVEV (reference sequence). The CDR3 totals 16 residues. The CDR3 spells CASSLSGTGSRYEQYF. The CDR3 nucleotides are TGTGCCAGCAGTTTATCTGGGACAGGGTCGAGATACGAGCAGTACTTC.

In its sample, this clonotype was seen many times. The chain links TRBV23-1 to TRBJ1-1, with 10 bases lining up with TRBD1. TRBV23-1 is noted as an ORF with a role that remains uncertain. The CDR3 loop spans 17 amino acids. V shed 0 bases and J 1 base; nucleotides not matched to a gene: 5. CDR3: CASSQSRTGGKNTEAFF. The CDR3, as DNA: TGCGCCAGCAGTCAATCGAGGACAGGGGGAAAGAACACTGAAGCTTTCTTT.

The chain combines TRBV7-8 with TRBJ2-2; 11 positions match TRBD2. This CDR3 spans 17 amino acids. J was trimmed by 0 bases and V by 6 bases; bases with no gene match: 6. Germline CDR1 is SGHVS and CDR2 is FQNEAQ. DNA for the CDR3: TGTGCCAGCAGAAAGACTAGCGGGACTACGAACACCGGGGAGCTGTTTTTT. It specifies CASRKTSGTTNTGELFF.

Notes on this clonotype: A far more abundant clone sits one base away, making this likely a read error. The chain carries TRBV6-5 and TRBJ2-1; TRBD2 matches at 12 bases. Germline V gene lookup returns CDR1 MNHEY and CDR2 SVGAGI. Trimming at V came to 5 bases and at J to 8 bases, leaving 13 bases not matched to a gene. The CDR3 runs to 17 residues. The CDR3 DNA sequence: TGTGCCAGCAGTGAGATGCGACTAGCGGGAGCTGGTTATGAGCAGTTCTTC. This gives the protein CASSEMRLAGAGYEQFF.

This clonotype appeared a few times. V gene TRBV2 combines with J gene TRBJ2-3; D gene unclear. CDR1 is SNHLY, CDR2 FYNNEI, per germline. Trimming removed 8 bases from V and 3 bases from J, with 15 bases in between. The CDR3 totals 14 residues. CDR3: CASSRISDTDTQYF. The DNA of the CDR3 is TGTGCCAGCTCCCGGATCTCTGATACAGATACGCAGTATTTT.

Details on this clonotype: A far larger clone is just one base off, so this is likely a read error. This sequence joins TRBV7-6 and TRBJ2-3; either TRBD1 or TRBD2 may fit D (5 bases each). The CDR3 runs to 13 residues. Deletions cut 7 bases from V and 6 bases from J, with 14 bases between. Germline V CDR1 and CDR2: SGHVS, FNYEAQ. In DNA form, the CDR3 reads TGTGCCAGCAACCGGGACGGAGGCGATACGCAGTATTTT. Its protein product is CASNRDGGDTQYF.

This clonotype was detected ten times or more. The rearrangement uses TRBV7-3 and TRBJ2-5; maybe TRBD2 (5 bases). Germline CDR1 reads SGHTA; CDR2 reads FQGTGA. This CDR3 is 14 amino acids long. The germline V and J ends were trimmed by 5 bases and 3 bases, with 13 bases remaining between them. The CDR3 loop reads CASSKGPGKETQYF. CDR3 DNA: TGTGCCAGCAGCAAAGGACCGGGGAAAGAGACCCAGTACTTC.

The V and J genes are TRBV29-1 and TRBJ2-7; D possibly corresponds to TRBD1 (5 bases). Looked up from germline, CDR1 is SQVTM and CDR2 is ANQGSEA. Trimming cost V 4 bases and J 2 bases, with 6 bases left between them. This CDR3 comprises 11 residues. CDR3 in amino acids: CSVATAYEQYF. The DNA for the CDR3 is TGCAGCGTTGCGACAGCCTACGAGCAGTACTTC.

This clonotype was seen many times. The chain is built from TRBV5-1 and TRBJ2-3; 8 bases are shared with TRBD1. CDR3 length equals 15 residues. Per the germline V gene, CDR1 is SGHRS and CDR2 is YFSETQ. The junction had 2 bases not matched to a gene; V was cut back by 0 bases and J by 2 bases. The CDR3 sequence: CASSLEGQDTDTQYF. DNA for the CDR3: TGCGCCAGCAGCTTGGAGGGACAGGACACAGATACGCAGTATTTT.

Comments on this clonotype: The junction departs from germline at one end; a sequencing error may be responsible. The chain employs TRBV15 and TRBJ2-1, with TRBD2 as a possible D gene (5 bases). This CDR3 region has 13 residues. CDR1 is LNHNV and CDR2 is YYDKDF in the germline V gene (reference sequence). The CDR3 nucleotides read TGTGTCACCAGCGGTTACAGCGACAATGAGCAGTTCTTC. It specifies CVTSGYSDNEQFF.

This clonotype has at least ten counts. V usage is TRBV7-8 and J usage is TRBJ2-7, with a tentative D call TRBD2 (6 bases). This CDR3 spans 14 amino acids. V was shortened by 1 base and J by 4 bases, with 11 bases between the two germline ends. Germline V gene data show CDR1 as SGHVS and CDR2 as FQNEAQ. CDR3 in DNA: TGTGCCAGCAGCTTAGTTAGACTAGATTACGAGCAGTACTTC. It specifies CASSLVRLDYEQYF.

At least ten counts were recorded for this clonotype. V is TRBV10-3 and J is TRBJ2-5; a weak D match, TRBD2 (5 bases). The V end was cut by 2 bases, the J end by 0 bases, with 22 bases between. The CDR3 runs to 19 residues. The germline gives CDR1 ENHRY, CDR2 SYGVKD. CDR3 loop: CAISEPEEARGRNQETQYF. CDR3 DNA sequence: TGTGCCATCAGTGAGCCGGAGGAGGCCCGGGGAAGGAACCAAGAGACCCAGTACTTC.

Ten or more counts support this clonotype. The genes are TRBV6-2 or TRBV6-3 and TRBJ2-7; 9 positions match TRBD2. Per germline, CDR1 MNHEY and CDR2 SVGEGT. CDR3 length equals 13 residues. The ends lost 5 bases at V and 4 bases at J; junction bases unmatched: 3. CDR3 nucleotides: TGTGCCAGCAGTAGAGGACTAGCGTACGAGCAGTACTTC. This translates into CASSRGLAYEQYF.

This clonotype came up many times. The V and J genes are TRBV4-1 and TRBJ2-3; perhaps TRBD2 as D (6 bases). The CDR3 runs to 16 residues. Trimming cost V 1 base and J 0 bases, with 11 bases left between them. CDR1 is MGHRA, CDR2 YSYEKL, per germline. The CDR3 reads CASSQVERVSTDTQYF. CDR3 bases: TGCGCCAGCAGCCAAGTAGAGCGGGTGAGCACAGATACGCAGTATTTT.

In its sample, this clonotype was seen many times. The rearrangement uses TRBV6-2 or TRBV6-3 and TRBJ2-1; D is undetermined. V dropped 4 bases and J dropped 6 bases, with 13 bases sitting between them. Germline CDR1 reads MNHEY; CDR2 reads SVGEGT. There are 14 residues in the CDR3. In nucleotides, the CDR3 is TGTGCCAGCAGTTTAGGATCGAGGATCAATGAGCAGTTCTTC. This sequence encodes CASSLGSRINEQFF.

The chain joins TRBV27 to TRBJ2-1; TRBD1 matches 8 bases. The V gene's germline CDR1 is MNHEY and CDR2 SMNVEV (reference sequence). Trimming took 4 bases from V and 5 from J; bases not matched to a gene: 7. This CDR3 spans 15 amino acids. CDR3: CASSYRQGLHNEQFF. The DNA for the CDR3 is TGTGCCAGCAGTTACCGACAGGGGCTACACAATGAGCAGTTCTTC.

As for this clonotype: A far larger clone is one nucleotide away, so this likely arose from a read error. This rearrangement joins TRBV18 to TRBJ2-1; D is uncertain. Trimming removed 1 base from V and 13 bases from J, with 11 bases in between. There are 12 residues in the CDR3. Germline V gene data show CDR1 as KGHSH and CDR2 as LQKENI. DNA for the CDR3: TGTGCCAGCTCACCACTCCACGAGACCCAGTTCTTC. This translates into CASSPLHETQFF.

This clonotype appeared many times. The CDR3 spells CATSDLNGGRVSYNEQFF. Here the CDR3 DNA reads TGTGCCACCAGTGATTTAAATGGCGGGAGGGTCTCCTACAATGAGCAGTTCTTC. J is TRBJ2-1 and V is TRBV24-1; 9 nucleotides align to TRBD2. There are 18 residues in the CDR3. Germline V gene data show CDR1 as KGHDR and CDR2 as SFDVKD. V gave up 1 base and J gave up 0 bases; unmatched junction bases: 6.

This clonotype was observed at least ten times. The chain carries TRBV19 and TRBJ2-7; D ambiguous. This CDR3 region has 14 residues. In germline, CDR1 is LNHDA, CDR2 SQIVND (reference sequence). The V end lost 5 bases, the J end lost 7 bases, and 18 bases lay between the germline ends. In nucleotides, the CDR3 is TGTGCCAGTAGTCCAACAACAGATACGGAGGAGCAGTACTTC. Its translation is CASSPTTDTEEQYF.

V gene TRBV24-1 combines with J gene TRBJ2-3, with 8 bases matching TRBD2. V shed 3 bases, J shed 3 bases, and the junction held 10 bases outside the gene matches. There are 17 residues in the CDR3. CDR1 is KGHDR, CDR2 SFDVKD, per germline. The CDR3 loop reads CATSDSGRGMRTDTQYF. The DNA for the CDR3 is TGTGCCACCAGTGATAGCGGGAGAGGGATGCGGACAGATACGCAGTATTTT.

This clonotype has a count of ten or more. The chain couples TRBV20-1 to TRBJ2-7, with TRBD2 identical over 9 bases. The J segment lost 3 bases and the V segment lost 0 bases, leaving 6 bases of the junction unmatched. The CDR3 loop spans 15 amino acids. Looked up from germline, CDR1 is DFQATT and CDR2 is SNEGSKA (reference sequence). The CDR3 nucleotides are TGCAGTGCTAGAGATGGGTTAGCGGGGGTCTACGAGCAGTACTTC. As protein: CSARDGLAGVYEQYF.

This chain connects TRBV9 to TRBJ2-1, with D maybe TRBD2 (6 bases). The germline CDR1 and CDR2 sequences are SGDLS and YYNGEE. V lost 3 bases and J 2 bases, leaving 18 bases between the germline ends. The CDR3 is 17 residues long. The CDR3: CASSAALGSGPYNEQFF. CDR3 bases: TGTGCCAGCAGCGCAGCACTCGGTAGCGGACCCTACAATGAGCAGTTCTTC.

This clonotype has a count of ten or more. The chain couples TRBV3-1 to TRBJ1-2, with TRBD1 matching 7 bases. V lost 4 bases, J lost 8 bases, and 7 bases stayed unmatched. The germline V gene encodes CDR1 LGHDT and CDR2 YNNKEL (reference sequence). The CDR3 runs to 13 residues. CDR3 protein: CASSPQQGHGYTF. The CDR3 DNA follows: TGTGCCAGCAGCCCCCAACAGGGGCACGGCTACACCTTC.

In this sample, this clonotype turned up many times. The chain recombines TRBV3-1 with TRBJ2-5, with 7 bases matching TRBD1. The ends lost 4 bases at V and 4 bases at J; junction bases unmatched: 3. From germline, CDR1 is LGHDT and CDR2 YNNKEL (reference sequence). The CDR3 loop spans 13 amino acids. The CDR3 DNA sequence: TGTGCCAGCAGCCGACAGGGTACAGAGACCCAGTACTTC. Protein product: CASSRQGTETQYF.

This clonotype was counted ten times or more. The CDR3 DNA is TGTGCCAGCAGTGACTCGGCGAAAAACAGGTTCTACGAGCAGTACTTC. Its translation is CASSDSAKNRFYEQYF. The J gene is TRBJ2-7, the V gene TRBV6-4; perhaps TRBD1 as D (5 bases). The germline CDR1 and CDR2 sequences are MRHNA and SNTAGT. This CDR3 comprises 16 residues. V lost 0 bases to trimming and J lost 3 bases, with 15 bases between them.